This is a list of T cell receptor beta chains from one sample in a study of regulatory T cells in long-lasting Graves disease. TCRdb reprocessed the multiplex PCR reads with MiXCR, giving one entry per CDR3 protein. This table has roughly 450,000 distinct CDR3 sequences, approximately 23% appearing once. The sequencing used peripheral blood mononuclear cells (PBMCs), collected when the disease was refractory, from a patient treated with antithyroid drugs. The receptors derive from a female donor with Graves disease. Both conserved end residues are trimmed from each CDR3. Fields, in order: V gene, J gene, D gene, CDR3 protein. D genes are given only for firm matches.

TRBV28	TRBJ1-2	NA	ASSLLVIRRISNYGYT
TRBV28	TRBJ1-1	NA	ASSSRGWNTEAF
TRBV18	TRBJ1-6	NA	ASSPDAQGNSPLH
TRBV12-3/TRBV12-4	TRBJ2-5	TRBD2	ASSSSGRLKTQY
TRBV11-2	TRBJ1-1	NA	ASSLVEVTEAF
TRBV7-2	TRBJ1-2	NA	ASRLSRDANGYT
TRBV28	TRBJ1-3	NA	ASSGLNSGNTIY
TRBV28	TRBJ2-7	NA	ASSVVDLPYEQY
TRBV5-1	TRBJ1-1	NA	ASSESGHLRNTEAF
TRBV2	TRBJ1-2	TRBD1	ASSPLTGHGYT
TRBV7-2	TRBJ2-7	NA	ASEGVSYEQY
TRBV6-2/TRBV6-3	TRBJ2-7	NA	ASSYSDWSNYEQY
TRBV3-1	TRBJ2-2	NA	ASSHGDTGELF
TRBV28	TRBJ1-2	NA	ASSFDLGGYT
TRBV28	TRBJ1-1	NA	ASSFRQGRPEAF
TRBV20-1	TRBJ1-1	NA	SARFGETEAF
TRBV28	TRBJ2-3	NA	ASSFLKGSGTDTQY
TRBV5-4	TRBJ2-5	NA	ASSSTEGETQY
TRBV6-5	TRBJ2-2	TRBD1	ASSYARDRGLGTGELF
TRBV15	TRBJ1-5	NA	ATSRGLEEPQH
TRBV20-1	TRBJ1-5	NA	SVTRGDQPQH
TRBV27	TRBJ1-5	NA	ASSHRGTHQPQH
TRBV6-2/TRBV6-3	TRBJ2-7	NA	ASSPPTDTYEQY
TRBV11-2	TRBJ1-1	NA	ASSLRDGRNTEAF
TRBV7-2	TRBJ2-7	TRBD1	ASSRTGGSLIPYEQY
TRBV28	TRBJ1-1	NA	ASSYSHTANTEAF
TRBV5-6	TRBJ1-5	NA	ASTLYGTDNQPQH
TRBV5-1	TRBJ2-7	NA	ASSLYGAALESSYEQY
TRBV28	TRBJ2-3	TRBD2	AISVGAGGPTDTQY
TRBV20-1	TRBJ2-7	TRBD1	SASISRDRGLKEQY
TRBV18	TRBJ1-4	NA	ASSQGEKLL
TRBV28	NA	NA	ASSPNEQF
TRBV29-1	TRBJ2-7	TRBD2	SVSGGYTREQY
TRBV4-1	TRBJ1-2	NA	ASSQDSQGDFYGYT
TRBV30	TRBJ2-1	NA	AWSVDWGEQF
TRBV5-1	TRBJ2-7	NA	ASSLARGTSAYEQY
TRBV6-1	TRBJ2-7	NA	ATQGLNEQY
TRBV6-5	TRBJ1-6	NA	ASSYVGSYNSPLH
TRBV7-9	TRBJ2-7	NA	ASSTRVYEQY
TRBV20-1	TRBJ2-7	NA	SVASRTDSYEQY
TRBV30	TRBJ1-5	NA	AWSIAKDQPQH
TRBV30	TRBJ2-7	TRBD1	AWRDTGTGWNEQY
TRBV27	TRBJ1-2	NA	ASSLSEGDYGYT
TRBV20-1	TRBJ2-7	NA	SARGPTPAPVYEQY
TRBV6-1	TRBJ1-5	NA	ASSPTGGGNQPQH